Shown below are 19 T cell receptor beta chains from a single sample sequenced in a study of identical twins. TCRdb re-derived calls from the 5' RACE reads in MiXCR, one entry per CDR3 protein. The sample lists some 320,000 distinct CDR3 sequences, roughly 12% seen once, with around 6.9% in the top ten. The same sample was also studied in work on yellow fever vaccine responses in identical twins.

The sample comprised CD8+ T cells sorted from blood. The source of these receptors is a young woman in good health.

This clonotype has just a few counts. This chain joins TRBV7-8 and TRBJ2-7; D may match TRBD1 or TRBD2 (5 bases each). The CDR3 runs to 14 residues. In germline, CDR1 is SGHVS, CDR2 FQNEAQ. V dropped 5 bases and J dropped 7 bases, with 18 bases sitting between them. CDR3 in DNA: TGTGCCAGCAGCCCCGGGACCGCCGTTGGTGAGCAGTACTTC. Translation gives CASSPGTAVGEQYF.

The gene calls are TRBV5-1 and TRBJ2-7, with D maybe TRBD1 (6 bases). CDR1 is SGHRS and CDR2 is YFSETQ in the germline V gene. The ends were cut back, 8 bases at V and 5 bases at J, with 11 bases in the middle. This CDR3 has 11 residues. CDR3 loop: CARRQAHEQYF. The CDR3 DNA reads TGCGCCAGGAGACAGGCCCACGAGCAGTACTTC. Together with reference TRBV5-1 and TRBJ2-7, the CDR3 gives the full variable domain: KAGVTQTPRYLIKTRGQQVTLSCSPISGHRSVSWYQQTPGQGLQFLFEYFSETQRNKGNFPGRFSGRQFSNSRSEMNVSTLELGDSALYLCARRQAHEQYFGPGTRLTVT.

This chain links TRBV9 with TRBJ2-1, with 16 bases fitting TRBD2. The CDR3 contains 17 residues. Germline V CDR1 and CDR2: SGDLS, YYNGEE. With V trimmed by 3 bases and J by 6 bases, 6 bases remained unmatched. The CDR3 coding sequence is TGTGCCAGCAGCGAGGGGACTAGCGGGAGGGGAAGCAATGAGCAGTTCTTC. Its protein is CASSEGTSGRGSNEQFF.

The J gene is TRBJ2-7, the V gene TRBV6-6; 7 bases are a match to TRBD1. The CDR3 totals 13 residues. J was trimmed by 6 bases and V by 5 bases; bases with no gene match: 7. CDR1 MNHNY and CDR2 SVGAGI come from the germline V gene (reference sequence). CDR3 in DNA: TGTGCCAGCAGTAAGACAGGGAGTGGCGAGCAGTACGTC. Its protein is CASSKTGSGEQYV.

V usage is TRBV7-8 and J usage is TRBJ2-3; 12 bases align to TRBD2. The V gene's germline CDR1 is SGHVS and CDR2 FQNEAQ. The CDR3 totals 16 residues. The junction had 2 bases not matched to a gene; V was cut back by 2 bases and J by 2 bases. The CDR3 sequence: CASSLSSGGVTDTQYF. CDR3 DNA sequence: TGTGCCAGCAGCTTATCTAGCGGGGGGGTCACAGATACGCAGTATTTT. The entire variable domain, with the rest obtained from reference TRBV7-8 and TRBJ2-3, is as follows: GAGVSQSPRYKVAKRGQDVALRCDPISGHVSLFWYQQALGQGPEFLTYFQNEAQLDKSGLPSDRFFAERPEGSVSTLKIQRTQQEDSAVYLCASSLSSGGVTDTQYFGPGTRLTVL.

A single count supports this clonotype. The genes are TRBV2 and TRBJ2-5; D tentatively reads TRBD1 or TRBD2 (5 bases each). The CDR3 is made up of 16 amino acids. V lost 3 bases and J 1 base, leaving 15 bases between the germline ends. Germline V gene sequence: CDR1 SNHLY, CDR2 FYNNEI. The DNA of the CDR3 is TGTGCCAGCAGTGATCCGACAGATGGGGGCCAAGAGACCCAGTACTTC. Protein: CASSDPTDGGQETQYF.

V is TRBV6-4 and J is TRBJ2-3, with D maybe TRBD2 (6 bases). This CDR3 spans 15 amino acids. Germline CDR1 reads MRHNA; CDR2 reads SNTAGT. Trimming removed 2 bases from V and 4 bases from J, with 13 bases in between. The CDR3 sequence is CASSDGRGGSDTQYF. CDR3 sequence (DNA): TGTGCCAGCAGTGACGGGCGGGGTGGGTCAGATACGCAGTATTTT.

This clonotype was recorded a few times. This chain links TRBV6-5 with TRBJ2-2, with no clear D. Germline V gene lookup returns CDR1 MNHEY and CDR2 SVGAGI. This CDR3 region has 16 residues. V lost 0 bases to trimming and J lost 1 base, with 9 bases between them. In nucleotides, the CDR3 is TGTGCCAGCAGTTACTCGAGTGAATTGAACACCGGGGAGCTGTTTTTT. Amino acids: CASSYSSELNTGELFF.

This clonotype was detected a few times. The chain is built from TRBV27 and TRBJ2-3, with TRBD2 matching over 8 bases. The CDR3 has 19 amino acids. The germline CDR1 and CDR2 sequences are MNHEY and SMNVEV (reference sequence). V was clipped by 2 bases and J by 2 bases; unmatched bases: 15. In DNA form, the CDR3 reads TGTGCCAGCAGTTTAGTTCCTCGCCGGGTAGCGGGAAACACAGATACGCAGTATTTT. Translation: CASSLVPRRVAGNTDTQYF.

This clonotype occurred a few times. The V gene is TRBV27, the J gene TRBJ1-2, with 10 bases identical to TRBD1. The CDR3 has 15 residues. CDR1 is MNHEY, CDR2 SMNVEV, per germline (reference sequence). V shed 4 bases and J 3 bases; nucleotides not matched to a gene: 5. DNA of the CDR3: TGTGCCAGCAGTTCGACAGGGGGCGGGCACTATGGCTACACCTTC. Residues: CASSSTGGGHYGYTF.

The CDR3, as DNA: TGTGCCAGCATTCTACTAAAGCAGTACTTC. This translates into CASILLKQYF. This rearrangement joins TRBV27 to TRBJ2-7; no clear D. The germline CDR1 and CDR2 sequences are MNHEY and SMNVEV (reference sequence). The CDR3 has 10 residues. V was clipped by 7 bases and J by 8 bases, with 9 bases between them.

This clonotype was found many times. The chain couples TRBV12-3 or TRBV12-4 to TRBJ2-7; D uncertain. Trimming stripped 1 base from V and 5 bases from J, with 3 bases between. The CDR3 is 11 amino acids. The CDR3: CASSLGHEQYF. CDR3 sequence (DNA): TGTGCCAGCAGTTTAGGACACGAGCAGTACTTC.

This chain links TRBV6-5 with TRBJ2-7; maybe TRBD2 (5 bases). The CDR3 spans 15 residues. Germline V CDR1 and CDR2: MNHEY, SVGAGI. V was cut by 4 bases and J by 4 bases, with 17 bases left in between. Here the CDR3 DNA reads TGTGCCAGCAGTTCTGGACTGGCCAAGAAATACGAGCAGTACTTC. It is translated as CASSSGLAKKYEQYF.

This chain links TRBV27 with TRBJ1-2; perhaps TRBD1 as D (6 bases). V shed 0 bases and J shed 4 bases, with 12 bases lying between them. The CDR3 covers 15 residues. The germline CDR1 and CDR2 sequences are MNHEY and SMNVEV (reference sequence). CDR3 residues: CASSLSSDSFYGYTF. CDR3 coding DNA: TGTGCCAGCAGTTTATCCTCGGACAGTTTCTATGGCTACACCTTC.

This chain joins TRBV27 and TRBJ2-2; TRBD1 matches 7 bases. Per the germline V gene, CDR1 is MNHEY and CDR2 is SMNVEV (reference sequence). V trimming: 7 bases; J trimming: 5 bases; junction bases outside the gene matches: 4. The CDR3 has 13 residues. CDR3 sequence (DNA): TGTGCCAGCACCGGACAGGTGACCGGGGAGCTGTTTTTT. Translation: CASTGQVTGELFF.

The chain combines TRBV20-1 with TRBJ2-7; 8 nucleotides line up with TRBD2. The germline CDR1 and CDR2 sequences are DFQATT and SNEGSKA (reference sequence). The CDR3 is 15 residues long. J was trimmed by 3 bases and V by 0 bases; bases with no gene match: 7. In DNA, the CDR3 is TGCAGTGCTAGAGAAGTACTAGCGGAGCGCTACGAGCAGTACTTC. Its translation: CSAREVLAERYEQYF.

The chain has TRBV12-3 or TRBV12-4 and TRBJ1-4; 9 nucleotides match TRBD1. With V trimmed by 6 bases and J by 6 bases, 8 bases remained unmatched. The CDR3 totals 15 residues. CDR3 nucleotide sequence: TGTGCCAGCAGCTTACAGGGGGCATCGGATGAAAAACTGTTTTTT. It translates to CASSLQGASDEKLFF.

In this sample, this clonotype turned up a few times. The J gene is TRBJ1-1, the V gene TRBV5-5; D is ambiguous. Germline V CDR1 and CDR2: SGHKS, YYEKEE (reference sequence). CDR3 size: 14 residues. V was clipped by 3 bases and J by 6 bases, with 15 bases between them. The CDR3 protein is CASSSRKEVAEAFF. The CDR3 DNA sequence: TGTGCCAGCAGCTCTAGGAAAGAGGTCGCTGAAGCTTTCTTT.

This clonotype was counted between two and nine times. This sequence joins TRBV6-2 or TRBV6-3 and TRBJ2-7; D unresolved. Trimming removed 10 bases at V and 3 bases at J, with 16 bases between. CDR3 length equals 13 residues. Germline V gene sequence: CDR1 MNHEY, CDR2 SVGEGT. The CDR3 nucleotides read TGTGCCACTCAGCCCGGGTACCTCTACGAGCAGTACGTC. Its translation: CATQPGYLYEQYV.